This T cell receptor (beta chain) was obtained from a study of CD8+ T cells in alopecia areata. cDNA reverse transcribed from extracted RNA served as the sequencing template. Only in-frame clones appear in the TCRdb table, and some are missing; sequencing was by immunoSEQ multiplex PCR. The sample consists of tens of thousands of clones, about three quarters of them appearing once. This clone was recorded once. Germline V lookup: CDR1 SQVTM, CDR2 ANQGSEA. J lost 11 bases, V lost 3 bases, and 7 bases had no gene match. This CDR3 has 12 amino acids. This clonotype originated in a human donor with alopecia areata. The sequencing sample was made of NKG2D-low CD8+ T cells sorted from blood. The chain carries TRBV29-1 and TRBJ2-5; 9 nucleotides match TRBD1. This CDR3 is CSVEGQGEEQYF. In nucleotides, the CDR3 is TGCAGCGTTGAGGGACAGGGCGAGGAGCAGTACTTC.